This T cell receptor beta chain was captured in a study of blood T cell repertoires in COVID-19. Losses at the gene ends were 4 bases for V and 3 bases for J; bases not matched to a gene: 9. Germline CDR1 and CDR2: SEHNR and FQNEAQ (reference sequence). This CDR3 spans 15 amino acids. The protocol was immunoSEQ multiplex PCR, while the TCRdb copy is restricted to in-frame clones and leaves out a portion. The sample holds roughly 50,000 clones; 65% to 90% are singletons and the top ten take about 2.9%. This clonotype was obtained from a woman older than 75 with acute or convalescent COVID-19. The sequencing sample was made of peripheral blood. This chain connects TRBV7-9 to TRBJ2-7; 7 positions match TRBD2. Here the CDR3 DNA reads TGTGCCAGCAGCTCCAGAGGCGGGGGAGACTACGAGCAGTACTTC. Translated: CASSSRGGGDYEQYF. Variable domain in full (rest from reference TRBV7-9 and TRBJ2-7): DTGVSQNPRHKITKRGQNVTFRCDPISEHNRLYWYRQTLGQGPEFLTYFQNEAQLEKSRLLSDRFSAERPKGSFSTLEIQRTEQGDSAMYLCASSSRGGGDYEQYFGPGTRLTVT.